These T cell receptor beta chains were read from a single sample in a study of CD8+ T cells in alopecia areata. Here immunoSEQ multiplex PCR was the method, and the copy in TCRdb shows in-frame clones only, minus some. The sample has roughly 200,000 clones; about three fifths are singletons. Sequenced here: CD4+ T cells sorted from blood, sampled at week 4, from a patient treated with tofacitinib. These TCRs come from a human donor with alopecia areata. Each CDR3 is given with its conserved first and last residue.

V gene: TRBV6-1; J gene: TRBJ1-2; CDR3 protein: CASSEEYYGYTF
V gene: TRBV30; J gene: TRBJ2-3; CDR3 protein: CASSIAGDSTDTQYF
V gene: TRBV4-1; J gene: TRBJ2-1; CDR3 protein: CASSPLTSAFQDEQFF
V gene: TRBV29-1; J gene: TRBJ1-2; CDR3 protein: CSVPRASNYGYTF
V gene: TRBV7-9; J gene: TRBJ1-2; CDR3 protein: CASSLDGQGAYGYTF
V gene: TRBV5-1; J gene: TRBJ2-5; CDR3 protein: CASSLTSDRGETQYF
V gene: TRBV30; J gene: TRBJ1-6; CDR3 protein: CAWSGTGGYSPLHF
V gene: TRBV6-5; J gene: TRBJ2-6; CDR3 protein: CASSQTRNVLTF
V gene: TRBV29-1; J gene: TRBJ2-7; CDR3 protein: CSVEGIGDAVNEQYF
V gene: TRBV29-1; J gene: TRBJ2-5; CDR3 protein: CSVSFPRGETQYF
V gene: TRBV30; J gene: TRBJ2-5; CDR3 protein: CAWSPGETQYF
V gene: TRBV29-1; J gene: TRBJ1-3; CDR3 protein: CSVTGGGNTIYF
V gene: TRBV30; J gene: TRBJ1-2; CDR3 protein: CAWSVENYGYTF